These 6 T cell receptor beta chains were sequenced from one sample in a study of blood T cell repertoires in COVID-19. TCRdb keeps only in-frame clones here, not all; method: immunoSEQ multiplex PCR. The sample consists of about 200,000 clones, around 82% of them appearing once. Sequencing was carried out using PBMCs or T cells enriched from blood (not recorded which). These receptor sequences come from a man aged 35-49 years who had recovered from COVID-19.

This sequence joins TRBV18 and TRBJ2-7, with D possibly matching TRBD1 (6 bases). The germline V gene has CDR1 KGHSH and CDR2 LQKENI. V was pared by 0 bases and J by 4 bases, with 7 bases between. The length of the CDR3 is 13 residues. CDR3 in DNA: TGTGCCAGCTCACCACCTACAGGGTACGAGCAGTACTTC. Translation: CASSPPTGYEQYF.

The genes are TRBV2 and TRBJ1-1; D gene unclear. The germline V gene encodes CDR1 SNHLY and CDR2 FYNNEI. The V end lost 4 bases, the J end lost 4 bases, and 10 bases lay between the germline ends. CDR3 length: 13 residues. The CDR3 DNA follows: TGTGCCAGCAGTGTGGTGGAGATCACTGAAGCTTTCTTT. Its protein is CASSVVEITEAFF.

The chain combines TRBV9 with TRBJ1-2, with 9 bases that match TRBD1. This CDR3 comprises 15 residues. The germline V gene encodes CDR1 SGDLS and CDR2 YYNGEE. The V segment lost 4 bases and the J segment 7 bases; nucleotides outside the gene matches: 11. This CDR3 is CASSFRDRVSFGYTF. CDR3 bases: TGTGCCAGCAGCTTCCGGGACAGGGTCTCGTTTGGCTACACCTTC.

This clone was seen a handful of times. The rearrangement uses TRBV11-2 and TRBJ1-4, with D possibly TRBD1 on 5 matching bases. The V end was cut by 3 bases, the J end by 8 bases, with 13 bases between. Germline assignment: CDR1 SGHAT and CDR2 FQNNGV. CDR3 length equals 14 residues. CDR3 DNA sequence: TGTGCCAGCAGCTTCGGGGGATTGGGAGAAAAACTGTTTTTT. Its translation is CASSFGGLGEKLFF.

The chain recombines TRBV18 with TRBJ2-3, with D perhaps matching TRBD2 (5 bases). This CDR3 is 16 amino acids long. V was trimmed by 0 bases and J by 0 bases, leaving 10 bases between them. CDR1 and CDR2 from the germline V gene are KGHSH and LQKENI. CDR3 sequence (DNA): TGTGCCAGCTCACCACCGGGTTCGGGGAGCACAGATACGCAGTATTTT. This encodes CASSPPGSGSTDTQYF.

This CDR3 is CASSPLTGDTEAFF. The CDR3 DNA follows: TGTGCCAGCTCACCTCTAACAGGGGACACTGAAGCTTTCTTT. The chain links TRBV18 to TRBJ1-1; 7 positions match TRBD1. The junction had 4 bases not matched to a gene; V was cut back by 3 bases and J by 3 bases. The CDR3 spans 14 residues. Germline V gives CDR1 KGHSH, CDR2 LQKENI.